This T cell receptor beta chain derives from a study of identical twins. Whole-study findings and limits: Carriage of fewer insertions was seen in abundant cord blood beta clonotypes, whereas memory repertoires showed none.

A few counts support this clonotype. The antigen is unknown. The CDR3 is 15 amino acids. Deletions cut 6 bases from V and 4 bases from J, with 19 bases between. TCRdb reprocessed the 5' RACE reads via MiXCR and lists one record per CDR3 protein. The data contain 700,000 to 950,000 distinct CDR3 sequences, approximately 13% of them singletons. A further study also used this sample, focusing on yellow fever vaccine responses in identical twins.

This clonotype was sampled from a woman between 18 and 29 years old in good health. The rearrangement links TRBV12-3 or TRBV12-4 to TRBJ2-7; D assignment may be TRBD1 or TRBD2 (5 bases each). Sequencing was carried out using PBMCs. The CDR3 spells CASSPDSGGPYEQYF. In DNA, the CDR3 is TGTGCCAGCAGCCCTGACAGCGGAGGACCATACGAGCAGTACTTC.